This T cell receptor beta chain was captured by sequencing in a study of cytomegalovirus exposure and HLA in healthy donors. A word on this clone: The antigen remains undetermined.

This CDR3 comprises 14 residues. Trimming pared 4 bases from V and 0 bases from J, leaving 9 bases between. Germline lookup yields CDR1 LGHNA and CDR2 YNFKEQ. PCR used 60 Vbeta primers and 13 Jbeta primers. Using immunoSEQ multiplex PCR, the repertoire was profiled, and TCRdb retains in-frame clones only, with some absent. The repertoire holds fewer than 250,000 clones, 60% to 85% seen once, with less than 20% in the top ten. Study-wide results and caveats: Despite most TCR sequences being rare, some public TCRs occurred in many donors.

This chain uses TRBV4-2 with TRBJ1-1; D unresolved. Source material: PBMCs. This clonotype was sampled from a middle-aged man in good health and CMV-seronegative. This chain's CDR3 is CASSRDGLNTEAFF. CDR3 sequence (DNA): TGTGCCAGCAGCCGCGACGGGTTGAACACTGAAGCTTTCTTT.